The 9 T cell receptor beta chains below all came from one sample that was sequenced in a study of T cells in localized non-small cell lung cancer. Produced via immunoSEQ multiplex PCR; TCRdb's table is partial and in-frame only. The sample contains 50,000 to 60,000 clones, around 90% of which appear only once. The material was PBMCs, obtained before any cancer treatment. These receptors all stem from a female donor with stage II lung adenocarcinoma.

V is TRBV6-5 and J is TRBJ2-3, with TRBD1 matching over 9 bases. The CDR3 runs to 13 residues. J lost 4 bases, V lost 5 bases, and 1 base had no gene match. Germline V gives CDR1 MNHEY, CDR2 SVGAGI. CDR3 nucleotides: TGTGCCAGCAGTCGGGACAGGGCAGATACGCAGTATTTT. The encoded protein is CASSRDRADTQYF.

CDR3 nucleotide sequence: TGTGCCTGGACAGGGAACACTGGAAACACCATATATTTT. Protein: CAWTGNTGNTIYF. The chain carries TRBV30 and TRBJ1-3; D is possibly TRBD1 (5 bases). The CDR3 covers 13 residues. The germline V gene has CDR1 GTSNPN and CDR2 SVGIG (reference sequence). Trimming took 4 bases from V and 2 from J, leaving 9 bases between them. Looking up the rest from reference TRBV30 and TRBJ1-3 gives the full variable domain: SQTIHQWPATLVQPVGSPLSLECTVEGTSNPNLYWYRQAAGRGLQLLFYSVGIGQISSEVPQNLSASRPQDRQFILSSKKLLLSDSGFYLCAWTGNTGNTIYFGEGSWLTVV.

The rearrangement links TRBV7-6 to TRBJ2-1, with a possible D match to TRBD1 (6 bases). The CDR3 runs 16 residues. The V end lost 1 base, the J end lost 4 bases, and 14 bases lay between the germline ends. The V gene's germline CDR1 is SGHVS and CDR2 FNYEAQ. DNA of the CDR3: TGTGCCAGCAGCTTAGAAGTCCGAGACAGGTACAATGAGCAGTTCTTC. Its translation is CASSLEVRDRYNEQFF.

The rearrangement joins TRBV10-2 to TRBJ2-1; 9 bases align to TRBD1. The CDR3 totals 16 residues. CDR1 is WSHSY, CDR2 SAAADI, per germline. V gave up 3 bases and J gave up 6 bases; unmatched junction bases: 9. CDR3 sequence reads: CASSDPSGTGTNEQFF. CDR3 nucleotides: TGCGCCAGCAGTGACCCCTCGGGGACAGGGACCAATGAGCAGTTCTTC.

The CDR3 DNA reads TGCGCCAGCAGCTTAAATGACAGGAGTGATGGCTACACCTTC. This encodes CASSLNDRSDGYTF. This chain joins TRBV5-1 and TRBJ1-2; D may be TRBD1 (6 bases). The length of the CDR3 is 14 residues. The germline V and J ends were trimmed by 2 bases and 6 bases, with 14 bases remaining between them. Germline-derived CDR1 and CDR2 are SGHRS and YFSETQ.

The chain employs TRBV29-1 and TRBJ2-1; D gene ambiguous. The CDR3 totals 13 residues. V lost 7 bases to trimming and J lost 8 bases, with 18 bases between them. CDR1 SQVTM and CDR2 ANQGSEA come from the germline V gene. The CDR3 protein is CSGDLDLLDEQFF. For the CDR3, the DNA is TGCAGCGGAGATCTAGATCTCCTCGATGAGCAGTTCTTC.

The gene calls are TRBV30 and TRBJ1-2, with 8 bases fitting TRBD1. There are 13 residues in the CDR3. The V gene end was trimmed by 3 bases and the J gene end by 8 bases; junction bases not matched to a gene: 8. Germline V gives CDR1 GTSNPN, CDR2 SVGIG (reference sequence). The CDR3 sequence: CAWRETGAGGYTF. The CDR3 DNA reads TGTGCCTGGAGAGAGACAGGGGCTGGCGGCTACACCTTC.

V is TRBV5-1 and J is TRBJ2-3; D might be TRBD2 (6 bases). This CDR3 has 16 amino acids. V was trimmed by 6 bases and J by 0 bases, leaving 17 bases between them. Germline V CDR1 and CDR2: SGHRS, YFSETQ. In nucleotides, the CDR3 is TGCGCCAGCAACCTACTGGGGGGATCTAGCACAGATACGCAGTATTTT. It specifies CASNLLGGSSTDTQYF.

V gene TRBV4-1 combines with J gene TRBJ2-1; TRBD2 aligns across 11 bases. The CDR3 consists of 16 residues. Germline V gene sequence: CDR1 MGHRA, CDR2 YSYEKL. V shed 5 bases, J shed 0 bases, and the junction held 3 bases outside the gene matches. Here the CDR3 DNA reads TGCGCCAGCAGCGATAGCGGGGGGGCCTCCTACAATGAGCAGTTCTTC. It yields the protein CASSDSGGASYNEQFF.